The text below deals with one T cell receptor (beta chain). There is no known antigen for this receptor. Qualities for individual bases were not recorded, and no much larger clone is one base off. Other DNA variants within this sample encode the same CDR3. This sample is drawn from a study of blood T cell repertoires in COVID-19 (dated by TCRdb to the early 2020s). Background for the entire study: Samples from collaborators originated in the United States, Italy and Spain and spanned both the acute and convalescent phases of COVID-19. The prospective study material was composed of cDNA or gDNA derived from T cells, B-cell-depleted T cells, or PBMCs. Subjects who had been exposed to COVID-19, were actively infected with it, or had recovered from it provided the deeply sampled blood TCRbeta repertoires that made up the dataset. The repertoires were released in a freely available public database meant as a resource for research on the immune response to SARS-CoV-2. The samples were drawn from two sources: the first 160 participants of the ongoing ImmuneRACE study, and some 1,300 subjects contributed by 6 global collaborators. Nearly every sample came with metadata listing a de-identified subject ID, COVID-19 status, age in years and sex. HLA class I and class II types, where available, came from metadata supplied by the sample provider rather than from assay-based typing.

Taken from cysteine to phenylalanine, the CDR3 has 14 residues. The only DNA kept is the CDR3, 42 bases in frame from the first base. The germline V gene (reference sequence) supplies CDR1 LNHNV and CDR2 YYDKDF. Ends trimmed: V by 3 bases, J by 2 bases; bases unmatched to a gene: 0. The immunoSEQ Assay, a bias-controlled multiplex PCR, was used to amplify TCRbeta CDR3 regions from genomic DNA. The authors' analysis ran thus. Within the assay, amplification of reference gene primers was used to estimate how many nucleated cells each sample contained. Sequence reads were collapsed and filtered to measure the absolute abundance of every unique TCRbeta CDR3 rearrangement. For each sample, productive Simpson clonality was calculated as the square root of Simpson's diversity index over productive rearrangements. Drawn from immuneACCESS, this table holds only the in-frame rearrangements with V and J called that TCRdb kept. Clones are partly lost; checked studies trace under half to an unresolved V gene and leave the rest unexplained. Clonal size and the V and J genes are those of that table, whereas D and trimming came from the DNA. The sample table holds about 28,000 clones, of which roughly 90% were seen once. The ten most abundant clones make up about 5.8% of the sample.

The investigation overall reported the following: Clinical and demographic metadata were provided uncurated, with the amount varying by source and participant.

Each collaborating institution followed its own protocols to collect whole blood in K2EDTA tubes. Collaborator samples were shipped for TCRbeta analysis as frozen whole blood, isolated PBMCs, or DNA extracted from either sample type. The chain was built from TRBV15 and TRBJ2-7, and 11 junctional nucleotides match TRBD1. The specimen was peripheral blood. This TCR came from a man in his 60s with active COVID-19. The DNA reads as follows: TGTGCCACCAGCAGGGACAGGGGGCCCTACGAGCAGTACTTC. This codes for CATSRDRGPYEQYF.